The clone carrying this T cell receptor (beta chain) came up a few times. Antigen specificity is unknown. Gene names and germline refer to mouse. Read sequence stops 1 residue before the CDR3 end, and the germline J gene provides the missing end. Profiling relied on immunoSEQ multiplex PCR, and the TCRdb table lists in-frame clones only, not all of them. Of under 9,000 clones in the sample, approximately 52% were seen once. These data originate in a study of tissue T cells after allogeneic stem cell transplantation. Findings of the study overall: Across patients, clones rarely overlapped, yet motif clusters were shared tissue-specifically. Tissue-detected TCR repertoire was only partly captured by blood and spleen T cells. Limitations included a small, clinically heterogeneous cohort and limited sampling depth.

Germline CDR1 SGHSA, CDR2 FRNQAP. V was trimmed by 5 bases and J by 0 bases, leaving 7 bases between them. The CDR3 extends over 13 amino acids. Regarding time point: mouse harvest day 7 after allogeneic transplant. Each mouse received 10^7 T-cell-depleted marrow cells plus 10^6 splenic CD5+ T cells by tail vein. This mouse GVHD model was MHC-mismatched B6 to BALB/c, profiled day 7 or 14. Input material: lymph node tissue. The receptor's source is a female BALB/c mouse given C57BL/6 T cells with graft-versus-host disease after an allogeneic hematopoietic cell transplant. The genes are TRBV16 and TRBJ1-1; tentatively, D is TRBD1 (5 bases). This CDR3 reads CASSLTANTEVFF. The sequenced CDR3 bases are TGTGCAAGCAGCCTGACAGCAAACACAGAAGTCTTC.